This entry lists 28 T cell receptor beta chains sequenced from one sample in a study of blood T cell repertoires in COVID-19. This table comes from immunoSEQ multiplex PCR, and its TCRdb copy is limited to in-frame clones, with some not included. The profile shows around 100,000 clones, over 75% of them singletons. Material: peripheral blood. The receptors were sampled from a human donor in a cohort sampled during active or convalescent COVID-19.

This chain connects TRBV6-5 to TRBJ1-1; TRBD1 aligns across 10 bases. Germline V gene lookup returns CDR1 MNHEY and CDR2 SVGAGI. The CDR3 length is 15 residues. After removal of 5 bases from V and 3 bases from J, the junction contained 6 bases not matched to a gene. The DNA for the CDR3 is TGTGCCAGCAGTCGCACCGGGACAGGGGACACTGAAGCTTTCTTT. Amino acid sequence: CASSRTGTGDTEAFF.

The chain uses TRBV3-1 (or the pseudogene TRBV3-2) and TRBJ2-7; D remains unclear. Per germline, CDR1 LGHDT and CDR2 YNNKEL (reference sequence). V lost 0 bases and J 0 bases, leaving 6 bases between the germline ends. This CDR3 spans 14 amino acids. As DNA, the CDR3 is TGTGCCAGCAGCCAAGACAGAAGCTCCTACGAGCAGTACTTC. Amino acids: CASSQDRSSYEQYF.

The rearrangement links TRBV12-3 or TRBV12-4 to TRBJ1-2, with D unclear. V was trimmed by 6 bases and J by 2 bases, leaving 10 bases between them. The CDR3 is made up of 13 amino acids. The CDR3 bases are TGTGCCAGCAGGCACCCACAGAACTATGGCTACACCTTC. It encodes CASRHPQNYGYTF.

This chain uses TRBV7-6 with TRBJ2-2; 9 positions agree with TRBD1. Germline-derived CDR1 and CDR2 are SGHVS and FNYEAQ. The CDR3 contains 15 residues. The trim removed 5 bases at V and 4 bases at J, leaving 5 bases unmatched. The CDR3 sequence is CASSVGQGSTGELFF. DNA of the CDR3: TGTGCCAGCAGCGTCGGACAGGGGAGCACCGGGGAGCTGTTTTTT.

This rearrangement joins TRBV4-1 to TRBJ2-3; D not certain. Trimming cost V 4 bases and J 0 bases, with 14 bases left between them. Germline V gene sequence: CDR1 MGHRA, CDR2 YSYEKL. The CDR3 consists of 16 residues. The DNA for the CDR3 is TGCGCCAGCAGCCCTCATGTAGCCCCTAGCACAGATACGCAGTATTTT. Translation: CASSPHVAPSTDTQYF.

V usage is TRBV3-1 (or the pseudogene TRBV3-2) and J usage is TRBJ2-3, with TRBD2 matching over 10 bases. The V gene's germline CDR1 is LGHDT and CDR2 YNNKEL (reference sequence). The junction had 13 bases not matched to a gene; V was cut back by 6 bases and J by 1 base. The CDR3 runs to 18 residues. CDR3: CASSLTSGATLGTDTQYF. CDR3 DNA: TGTGCCAGCAGTCTCACTAGCGGGGCGACGCTGGGCACAGATACGCAGTATTTT.

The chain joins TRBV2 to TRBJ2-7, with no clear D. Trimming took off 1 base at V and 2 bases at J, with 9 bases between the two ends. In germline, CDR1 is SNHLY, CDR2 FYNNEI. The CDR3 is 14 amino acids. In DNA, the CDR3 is TGTGCCAGCAGTGAAGGTCGTCTTACCTACGAGCAGTACTTC. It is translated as CASSEGRLTYEQYF.

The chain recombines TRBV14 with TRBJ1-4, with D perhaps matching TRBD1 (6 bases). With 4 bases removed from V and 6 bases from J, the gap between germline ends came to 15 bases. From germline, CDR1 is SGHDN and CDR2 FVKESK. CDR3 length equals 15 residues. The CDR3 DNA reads TGTGCCAGCAGCCTCCCGACAGGTCCGGATGAAAAACTGTTTTTT. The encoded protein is CASSLPTGPDEKLFF.

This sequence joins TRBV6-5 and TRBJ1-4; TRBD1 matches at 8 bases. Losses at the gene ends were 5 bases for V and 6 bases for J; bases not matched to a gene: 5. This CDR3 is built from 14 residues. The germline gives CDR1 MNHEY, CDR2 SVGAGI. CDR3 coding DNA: TGTGCCAGCAGTCGGGCAGGGGGCTATGAAAAACTGTTTTTT. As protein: CASSRAGGYEKLFF.

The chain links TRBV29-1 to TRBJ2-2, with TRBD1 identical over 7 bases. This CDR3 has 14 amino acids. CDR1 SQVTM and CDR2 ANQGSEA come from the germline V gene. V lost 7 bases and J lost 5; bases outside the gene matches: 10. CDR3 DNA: TGCAGCGGCAAACAGGGGCCCATGACCGGGGAGCTGTTTTTT. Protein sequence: CSGKQGPMTGELFF.

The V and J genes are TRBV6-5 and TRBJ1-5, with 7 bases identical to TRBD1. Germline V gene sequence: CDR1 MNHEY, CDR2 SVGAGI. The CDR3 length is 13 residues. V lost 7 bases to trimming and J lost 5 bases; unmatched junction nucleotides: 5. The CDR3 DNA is TGTGCCAGCATGGGACAGACTTATCAGCCCCAGCATTTT. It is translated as CASMGQTYQPQHF.

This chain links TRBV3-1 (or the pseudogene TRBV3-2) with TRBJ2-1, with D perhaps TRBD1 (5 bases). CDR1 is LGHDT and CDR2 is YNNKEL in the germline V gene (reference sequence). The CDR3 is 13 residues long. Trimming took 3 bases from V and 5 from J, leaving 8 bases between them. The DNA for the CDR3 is TGTGCCAGCAGCCACGACAGAGACAATGAGCAGTTCTTC. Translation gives CASSHDRDNEQFF.

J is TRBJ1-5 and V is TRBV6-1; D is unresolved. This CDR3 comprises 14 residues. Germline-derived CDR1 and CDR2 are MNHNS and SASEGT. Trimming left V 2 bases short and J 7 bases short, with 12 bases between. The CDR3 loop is CASSEWGGRQPQHF. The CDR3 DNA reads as TGTGCCAGCAGTGAATGGGGAGGCCGGCAGCCCCAGCATTTT.

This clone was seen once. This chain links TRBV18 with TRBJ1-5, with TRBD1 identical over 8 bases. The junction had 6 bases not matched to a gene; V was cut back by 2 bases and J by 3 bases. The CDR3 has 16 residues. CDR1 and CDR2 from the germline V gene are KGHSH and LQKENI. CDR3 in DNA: TGTGCCAGCTCACCAAGGAGGACAGGGATCAATCAGCCCCAGCATTTT. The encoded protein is CASSPRRTGINQPQHF.

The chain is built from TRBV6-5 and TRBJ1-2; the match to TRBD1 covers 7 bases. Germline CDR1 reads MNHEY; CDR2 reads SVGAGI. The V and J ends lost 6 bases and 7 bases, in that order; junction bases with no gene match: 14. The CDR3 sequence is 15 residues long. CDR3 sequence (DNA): TGTGCCAGCAGACCCCTGACAGGGATCCTCGGTGGCTACACCTTC. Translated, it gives CASRPLTGILGGYTF.

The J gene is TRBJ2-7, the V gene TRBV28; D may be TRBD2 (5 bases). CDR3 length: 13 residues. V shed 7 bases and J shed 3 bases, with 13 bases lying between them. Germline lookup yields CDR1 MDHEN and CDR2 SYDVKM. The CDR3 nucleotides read TGTGCCAGCACCCCACCGGGGTACTACGAGCAGTACTTC. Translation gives CASTPPGYYEQYF.

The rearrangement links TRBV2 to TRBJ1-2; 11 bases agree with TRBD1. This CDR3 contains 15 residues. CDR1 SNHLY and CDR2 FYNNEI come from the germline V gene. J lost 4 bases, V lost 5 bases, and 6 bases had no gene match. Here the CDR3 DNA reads TGTGCCAGCAGTACCCTGGGACAGGGGGGCTATGGCTACACCTTC. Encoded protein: CASSTLGQGGYGYTF.

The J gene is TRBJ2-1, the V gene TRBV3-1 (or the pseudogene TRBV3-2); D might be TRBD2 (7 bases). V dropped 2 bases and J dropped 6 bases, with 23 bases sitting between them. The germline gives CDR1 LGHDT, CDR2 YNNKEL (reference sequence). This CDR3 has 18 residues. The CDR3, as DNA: TGTGCCAGCAGCCAAATGATGAAGGAGGGGGGGCCGGGCAATGAGCAGTTCTTC. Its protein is CASSQMMKEGGPGNEQFF.

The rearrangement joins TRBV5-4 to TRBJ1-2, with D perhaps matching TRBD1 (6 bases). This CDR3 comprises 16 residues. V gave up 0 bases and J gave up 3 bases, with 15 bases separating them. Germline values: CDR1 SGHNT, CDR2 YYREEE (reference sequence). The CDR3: CASSLANQGKHYGYTF. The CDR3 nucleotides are TGTGCCAGCAGCTTGGCCAACCAGGGGAAGCACTATGGCTACACCTTC.

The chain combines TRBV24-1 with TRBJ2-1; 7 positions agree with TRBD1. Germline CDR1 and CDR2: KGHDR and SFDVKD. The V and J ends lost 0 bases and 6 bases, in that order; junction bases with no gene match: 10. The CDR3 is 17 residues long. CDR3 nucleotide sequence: TGTGCCACCAGTGATTTGCATTCGGGACAGAAAATCAATGAGCAGTTCTTC. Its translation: CATSDLHSGQKINEQFF.

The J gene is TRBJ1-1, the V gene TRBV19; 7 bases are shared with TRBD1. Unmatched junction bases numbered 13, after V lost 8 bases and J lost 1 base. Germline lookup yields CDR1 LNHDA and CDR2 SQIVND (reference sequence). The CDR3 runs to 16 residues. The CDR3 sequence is CASGGAGQVTNTEAFF. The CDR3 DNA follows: TGTGCCAGTGGAGGCGCCGGACAGGTAACGAACACTGAAGCTTTCTTT.

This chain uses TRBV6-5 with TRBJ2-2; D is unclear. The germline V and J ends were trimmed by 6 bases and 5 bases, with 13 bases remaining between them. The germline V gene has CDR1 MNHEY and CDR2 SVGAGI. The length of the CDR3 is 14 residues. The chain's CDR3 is CASRKSSGTGELFF. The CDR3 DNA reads TGTGCCAGCAGAAAAAGCTCCGGTACCGGGGAGCTGTTTTTT.

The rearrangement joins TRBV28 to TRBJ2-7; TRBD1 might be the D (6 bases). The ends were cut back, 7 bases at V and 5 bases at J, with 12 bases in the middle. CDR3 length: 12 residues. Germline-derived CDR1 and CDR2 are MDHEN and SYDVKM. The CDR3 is CASTGVAHEQYF. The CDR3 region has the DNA TGTGCCAGCACAGGGGTAGCCCACGAGCAGTACTTC.

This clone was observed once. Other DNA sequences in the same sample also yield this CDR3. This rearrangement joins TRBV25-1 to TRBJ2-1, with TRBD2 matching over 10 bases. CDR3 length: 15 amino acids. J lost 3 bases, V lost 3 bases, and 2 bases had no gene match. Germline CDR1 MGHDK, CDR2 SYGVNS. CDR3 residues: CASSELAGGYNEQFF. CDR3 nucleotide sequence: TGTGCCAGCAGTGAGTTAGCGGGGGGCTACAATGAGCAGTTCTTC.

CDR3 bases: TGCGCCAGCAGCATCTCGGACAGCGACTATGGCTACACCTTC. Its protein product is CASSISDSDYGYTF. The chain has TRBV5-1 and TRBJ1-2, with a tentative D call TRBD1 (6 bases). V was cut by 4 bases and J by 3 bases, with 13 bases left in between. Germline CDR1 reads SGHRS; CDR2 reads YFSETQ. The CDR3 loop spans 14 amino acids.

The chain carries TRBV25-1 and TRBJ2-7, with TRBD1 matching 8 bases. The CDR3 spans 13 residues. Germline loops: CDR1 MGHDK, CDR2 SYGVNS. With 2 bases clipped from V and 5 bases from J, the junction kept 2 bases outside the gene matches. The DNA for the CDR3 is TGTGCCAGCAGTGAAAGACAGGGGAACGAGCAGTACTTC. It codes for CASSERQGNEQYF.

Here the CDR3 reads CASSYGGLSAQYF. CDR3 DNA: TGTGCCAGCAGTTACGGGGGACTATCGGCGCAGTATTTT. V gene TRBV6-2 or TRBV6-3 combines with J gene TRBJ2-3; 7 nucleotides align to TRBD2. With 2 bases clipped from V and 10 bases from J, the junction kept 6 bases outside the gene matches. Germline V gives CDR1 MNHEY, CDR2 SVGEGT. The CDR3 extends over 13 amino acids.

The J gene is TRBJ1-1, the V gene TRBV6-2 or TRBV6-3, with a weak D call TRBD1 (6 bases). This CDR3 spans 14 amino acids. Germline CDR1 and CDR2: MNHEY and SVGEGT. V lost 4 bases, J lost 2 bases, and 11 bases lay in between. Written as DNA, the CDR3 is TGTGCCAGCAGTTGGGACACGATAAACACTGAAGCTTTCTTT. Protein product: CASSWDTINTEAFF.